The T cell receptor beta chain described here comes from a study of blood T cell repertoires in COVID-19 (dated by TCRdb to 2019 to 2021). Looking at the study overall: Collaborator samples came from the United States, Italy and Spain and covered acute and convalescent phases of COVID-19. The material from the prospective study consisted of cDNA or gDNA derived from T cells, B-cell-depleted T cells, or PBMCs. Where available, HLA class I and class II types were taken from metadata supplied by the sample provider and were not determined by assay-based typing. The sample metadata nearly always contained a de-identified subject ID, COVID-19 status, age in years and sex. The repertoires were released in a freely available public database intended as a resource for research on the immune response to SARS-CoV-2. Subjects who had been exposed to COVID-19, were actively infected with it, or had recovered from it provided the deeply sampled blood TCRbeta repertoires that made up the dataset. The samples were drawn from the first 160 participants of the ongoing ImmuneRACE study and from under 1,500 subjects provided by 6 global collaborators.

The junction shows trimming of 6 bases on V and 1 base on J, plus 12 bases between the germline ends. Taken from cysteine to phenylalanine, the CDR3 has 14 residues. Only the CDR3 region is kept as DNA, spanning 42 bases read in frame from base 1. Via the germline V gene (reference sequence), CDR1 is MNHEY and CDR2 SMNVEV. General findings and caveats noted by the study authors: Clinical and demographic metadata were provided uncurated, with the amount varying by source and participant.

The immunoSEQ Assay, a bias-controlled multiplex PCR, was used to amplify TCRbeta CDR3 regions from genomic DNA. From the authors' description of their analysis: Within the assay, amplification of reference gene primers was used to estimate how many nucleated cells each sample contained. To quantify the absolute abundance of each unique TCRbeta CDR3 rearrangement, sequence reads were collapsed and filtered. Productive Simpson clonality was computed per sample as the square root of Simpson's diversity index over productive rearrangements. TCRdb's version of the immuneACCESS table is confined to in-frame rearrangements and falls short of the full clone set. An unresolved V gene accounts for under half of the shortfall where checked; the remainder is of unknown origin. That table furnishes V, J and clone size, whereas the DNA furnished D and trimming. This sample has 40,000 to 50,000 clones in its table, and about 85% of those were observed once. In total, the top ten clones hold under 6% of the sample.

The collaborating institutions used their own protocols to collect whole blood in K2EDTA tubes. For TCRbeta analysis, collaborators shipped samples as frozen whole blood, isolated PBMCs, or DNA extracted from either of those sample types. With respect to this clone: This receptor's antigen is unknown. No per-base quality is available; no much larger clone lies one base away.

Input material: peripheral blood. The receptor was isolated from a man aged 35-49 years with active COVID-19. The chain couples TRBV27 to TRBJ1-1; TRBD1 could be the D gene, as 6 bases match. The DNA sequence reads TGTGCCAGCAGACCAGGGGTCTGGAACACTGAAGCTTTCTTT. Its protein is CASRPGVWNTEAFF.